A selection of T cell receptor beta chains follows, all from one sample in a study of blood T cell repertoires in COVID-19. Repertoires were generated with immunoSEQ multiplex PCR, while TCRdb's copy carries only in-frame clones and drops some. The data contain some 110,000 clones, about four fifths of them seen just once; the ten biggest clones take up 3.5% to 4%. Sequencing input: PBMCs or T cells enriched from blood (not recorded which). The receptors shown here come from a woman aged 25-40 years who had recovered from COVID-19. The CDR3 runs from the conserved cysteine through the conserved F or W. Fields, in order: D gene, CDR3 length, V gene, CDR3 protein. The D gene is left open where the match is weak.

D: NA
length: 14
V: TRBV30
CDR3: CASTGFSYNSPLHF

D: NA
length: 14
V: TRBV3-1/TRBV3-2
CDR3: CASSDYATNEKLFF

D: NA
length: 15
V: TRBV19
CDR3: CASKRRRVSGNTIYF

D: NA
length: 13
V: TRBV14
CDR3: CASSQARGGELFF

D: NA
length: 16
V: TRBV19
CDR3: CASSISRQGRNQPQHF

D: NA
length: 19
V: TRBV9
CDR3: CASSVGPPDRRQTGNTIYF

D: TRBD1
length: 15
V: TRBV5-4
CDR3: CASSLDGTRGQEQYF

D: NA
length: 15
V: TRBV7-2
CDR3: CASSFRLQGPVGYTF

D: NA
length: 12
V: TRBV7-2
CDR3: CASSLNYSPLHF

D: TRBD1
length: 16
V: TRBV13
CDR3: CASSLVRGMGVAEAFF

D: NA
length: 14
V: TRBV18
CDR3: CASDGTPNTGELFF

D: NA
length: 17
V: TRBV7-2
CDR3: CASSLAWSSFAPYEQYF

D: NA
length: 15
V: TRBV3-1/TRBV3-2
CDR3: CASSQNFISTDTQYF

D: TRBD2
length: 18
V: TRBV7-2
CDR3: CASSTSGRSGVSYNEQFF

D: TRBD1
length: 16
V: TRBV6-4
CDR3: CASSELPGTGADTQYF

D: NA
length: 15
V: TRBV6-6
CDR3: CASSYRAGDNSPLHF

D: TRBD1
length: 12
V: TRBV12-3/TRBV12-4
CDR3: CASSSGDRGLFF

D: TRBD1
length: 14
V: TRBV3-1/TRBV3-2
CDR3: CASSQRQGAREQYF

D: NA
length: 16
V: TRBV4-1
CDR3: CASSQVAGPEREKLFF

D: NA
length: 14
V: TRBV6-5
CDR3: CASSTRRDTGELFF

D: TRBD2
length: 15
V: TRBV2
CDR3: CASTPSGGGKNIQYF

D: TRBD1
length: 15
V: TRBV7-2
CDR3: CASSLGPGGKYEQYF

D: NA
length: 14
V: TRBV29-1
CDR3: CSVDRGADTDTQYF

D: NA
length: 14
V: TRBV14
CDR3: CASSQDVGSVWQFF

D: NA
length: 14
V: TRBV11-2
CDR3: CASSLVGGNTEAFF

D: TRBD2
length: 19
V: TRBV2
CDR3: CASSPMGSTSGVPRDEQYF

D: TRBD2
length: 17
V: TRBV23-1
CDR3: CASTQLAGGRSYNEQFF

D: TRBD1
length: 14
V: TRBV2
CDR3: CASTGDRVNYGYTF

D: TRBD2
length: 15
V: TRBV7-2
CDR3: CASSLSGRMTDTQYF

D: TRBD1
length: 13
V: TRBV7-7
CDR3: CASSLGTGDEQFF

D: TRBD2
length: 16
V: TRBV7-3
CDR3: CASSHNGREIQETQYF

D: NA
length: 13
V: TRBV5-1
CDR3: CASSLVPGNEQFF

D: NA
length: 16
V: TRBV28
CDR3: CASSPPSDGNYNEQFF

D: TRBD1
length: 15
V: TRBV5-4
CDR3: CASSSPRQGASGYTF

D: TRBD2
length: 19
V: TRBV28
CDR3: CASSSLLRLAGGPLNEQFF

D: TRBD1
length: 18
V: TRBV5-4
CDR3: CASSPLETGGGKDQPQHF

D: NA
length: 15
V: TRBV2
CDR3: CASKGPREPNTEAFF

D: TRBD1
length: 15
V: TRBV24-1
CDR3: CATSDFGDRNNEQFF

D: NA
length: 14
V: TRBV15
CDR3: CATSRDLRAQPQHF

D: TRBD2
length: 16
V: TRBV24-1
CDR3: CATSDGLAGGPSTQYF

D: NA
length: 13
V: TRBV5-5
CDR3: CASSSPGSYGYTF

D: TRBD1
length: 16
V: TRBV5-1
CDR3: CASSLGLRQGAGEQYF

D: TRBD1
length: 16
V: TRBV3-1/TRBV3-2
CDR3: CASSQGRTGSNQPQHF

D: NA
length: 13
V: TRBV7-2
CDR3: CASSSPPADTQYF